This T cell receptor (beta chain) stems from a study of breast tumors, draining lymph nodes, adjacent tissues. Regarding the study as a whole: Tumor and nontumor repertoires were significantly more similar in luminal-like than in basal-like breast cancer. Most tumor T cells seemingly derive from lymph node, then expand in tumor. Tumor TCR diversity was below lymph nodes but above nontumor tissue.

After removal of 1 base from V and 4 bases from J, the junction contained 7 bases not matched to a gene. The CDR3 contains 17 residues. Per germline, CDR1 SGHDN and CDR2 FVKESK. A single record per CDR3 protein comes from TCRdb applying MiXCR to the multiplex PCR reads. The sample holds 200,000 to 250,000 distinct CDR3 sequences, 30% to 35% seen once. In its sample, this clonotype was seen many times. Its antigen is unidentified. Axillary draining lymph nodes of breast cancer patients supplied the node samples. V usage is TRBV14 and J usage is TRBJ2-2, with TRBD1 matching over 9 bases. The sequenced sample consisted of axillary lymph node tissue. The clonotype comes from a female donor with breast cancer. Some clones in this sample may be carry-over from other donors' samples. CDR3 region: CASSQAGTGRSTGELFF. CDR3 nucleotides: TGTGCCAGCAGCCAAGCAGGGACAGGGCGGTCCACCGGGGAGCTGTTTTTT.